There are a few counts of the clone carrying this TCR beta chain. No antigen is known for it. These data originate in a study of T-cell memory formation after mild COVID-19. Study conclusions and caveats: Balance between CD4 and CD8 was seen in clones contracting day 15 to 85, and a CD4+ lean was seen in later expanders. Memory from before infection featured some responding clones, which suggests cross-reactive memory joined.

TCRdb re-called the 5' RACE reads through MiXCR, storing one row per CDR3 protein. This sample has about 190,000 distinct CDR3 sequences, with about 10% found just once. The specimen was PBMCs or a T cell subset sorted from them (not recorded which). This clonotype was sampled from a man aged 18 to 30 who had mild COVID-19 (a few samples of this study predate the infection). Cell type and time point are not known.

CDR3 sequence reads: CASSLQGHGYTF. The CDR3 nucleotides read TGTGCCAGCAGTCTGCAGGGGCATGGCTACACCTTC. The chain links TRBV7-2 to TRBJ1-2; a weak D match, TRBD1 (6 bases). This CDR3 has 12 amino acids. Germline-derived CDR1 and CDR2 are SGHTA and FQGNSA. Trimming took off 6 bases at V and 6 bases at J, with 11 bases between the two ends.